The 22 T cell receptor beta chains in this list originate from one sample, sequenced in a study of cytomegalovirus exposure and HLA in healthy donors. Primers included in the PCR were 60 Vbeta and 13 Jbeta primers. The protocol was immunoSEQ multiplex PCR, while the TCRdb copy is restricted to in-frame clones and leaves out a portion. The data contain a few hundred thousand clones, around 80% of them singletons. Material for sequencing was PBMCs. The receptor set was obtained from an older woman in good health and CMV-seropositive.

In its sample, this clone was seen a few times. This chain connects TRBV19 to TRBJ1-1, with D possibly being TRBD1 (5 bases). The CDR3 contains 12 residues. In germline, CDR1 is LNHDA, CDR2 SQIVND (reference sequence). The germline V and J ends were trimmed by 7 bases and 6 bases, with 12 bases remaining between them. The CDR3 nucleotides are TGTGCCAGTAAGGCAGGGCCGTCTGAAGCTTTCTTT. Protein sequence: CASKAGPSEAFF.

J is TRBJ2-3 and V is TRBV5-1, with 10 bases lining up with TRBD2. The CDR3 sequence is 16 residues long. The V segment lost 0 bases and the J segment 1 base; nucleotides outside the gene matches: 2. CDR1 and CDR2 from the germline V gene are SGHRS and YFSETQ. This chain's CDR3 is CASSLGGTSGTDTQYF. The CDR3 coding sequence is TGCGCCAGCAGCTTGGGGGGGACTAGCGGCACAGATACGCAGTATTTT.

The chain employs TRBV28 and TRBJ2-2; 11 nucleotides line up with TRBD2. Germline CDR1 and CDR2: MDHEN and SYDVKM. Trimming took 3 bases from V and 3 from J; bases not matched to a gene: 3. The CDR3 has 16 residues. CDR3 loop: CASSFLAGGHTGELFF. The CDR3 DNA reads as TGTGCCAGCAGTTTCCTAGCGGGAGGCCACACCGGGGAGCTGTTTTTT. The variable domain in full, with the rest retrieved from reference TRBV28 and TRBJ2-2, is DVKVTQSSRYLVKRTGEKVFLECVQDMDHENMFWYRQDPGLGLRLIYFSYDVKMKEKGDIPEGYSVSREKKERFSLILESASTNQTSMYLCASSFLAGGHTGELFFGEGSRLTVL.

The rearrangement links TRBV7-2 to TRBJ1-2; perhaps TRBD1 as D (6 bases). The V and J ends lost 1 base and 5 bases respectively, with 14 bases between them. This CDR3 is built from 15 residues. Germline V gives CDR1 SGHTA, CDR2 FQGNSA. The CDR3 is CASSLVQGQGYGYTF. The CDR3 region has the DNA TGTGCCAGCAGCTTAGTTCAGGGCCAGGGGTATGGCTACACCTTC.

J is TRBJ1-2 and V is TRBV4-1, with 12 bases lining up with TRBD1. V lost 0 bases to trimming and J lost 7 bases; unmatched junction nucleotides: 9. In germline, CDR1 is MGHRA, CDR2 YSYEKL. The CDR3 totals 17 residues. This chain's CDR3 is CASSQDPPGQGAVGYTF. The CDR3 nucleotides are TGCGCCAGCAGCCAAGATCCACCGGGACAGGGGGCAGTTGGCTACACCTTC.

J is TRBJ1-6 and V is TRBV25-1; D remains ambiguous. Trimming removed 1 base at V and 16 bases at J, with 14 bases between. This CDR3 spans 13 amino acids. CDR1 is MGHDK and CDR2 is SYGVNS in the germline V gene. CDR3 nucleotides: TGTGCCAGCAGTGAATTTGGCCCTCCGGGGCTCCACTTT. Translated: CASSEFGPPGLHF.

This chain links TRBV6-4 with TRBJ1-2, with TRBD1 as a possible D gene (5 bases). Germline CDR1 is MRHNA and CDR2 is SNTAGT. This CDR3 has 12 amino acids. V was clipped by 2 bases and J by 10 bases, with 11 bases between them. The CDR3 DNA reads TGTGCCAGCAGTGACGGGGCGGATGACTACACCTTC. This sequence encodes CASSDGADDYTF.

This clone was detected once. V gene TRBV18 combines with J gene TRBJ2-7; D perhaps matches TRBD1 (6 bases). Deletions cut 5 bases from V and 0 bases from J, with 8 bases between. CDR1 is KGHSH, CDR2 LQKENI, per germline. The CDR3 is 13 residues long. The DNA of the CDR3 is TGTGCCAGCTCATCGGACAGCTCCTACGAGCAGTACTTC. Residues: CASSSDSSYEQYF.

V gene TRBV5-1 combines with J gene TRBJ2-1, with no clear D. Looked up from germline, CDR1 is SGHRS and CDR2 is YFSETQ. This CDR3 contains 11 residues. The V end lost 7 bases, the J end lost 3 bases, and 5 bases lay between the germline ends. CDR3 nucleotides: TGCGCCAGCGGCAACTACAATGAGCAGTTCTTC. As protein: CASGNYNEQFF. Together with reference TRBV5-1 and TRBJ2-1, the CDR3 gives the full variable domain: KAGVTQTPRYLIKTRGQQVTLSCSPISGHRSVSWYQQTPGQGLQFLFEYFSETQRNKGNFPGRFSGRQFSNSRSEMNVSTLELGDSALYLCASGNYNEQFFGPGTRLTVL.

This chain connects TRBV5-1 to TRBJ2-3, with TRBD2 as a possible D gene (6 bases). CDR1 is SGHRS, CDR2 YFSETQ, per germline. The CDR3 is 13 residues long. With 10 bases removed from V and 4 bases from J, the gap between germline ends came to 16 bases. The DNA of the CDR3 is TGCGCCTTCCGAGGGGAGGCGTCAGATACGCAGTATTTT. Protein product: CAFRGEASDTQYF.

CDR3 coding DNA: TGCGCCAGCAAAAGGCGGGCCGACTCCTACGAGCAGTACTTC. This codes for CASKRRADSYEQYF. The chain joins TRBV4-1 to TRBJ2-7, with a weak D call TRBD2 (5 bases). Germline values: CDR1 MGHRA, CDR2 YSYEKL. V lost 7 bases to trimming and J lost 0 bases, with 13 bases between them. CDR3 length: 14 residues.

This clone is a singleton in its sample. The gene calls are TRBV19 and TRBJ1-4; 7 bases fit TRBD1. Per the germline V gene, CDR1 is LNHDA and CDR2 is SQIVND (reference sequence). The CDR3 sequence is 15 residues long. The V segment lost 5 bases and the J segment 11 bases; nucleotides outside the gene matches: 14. CDR3 protein: CASSAPRLTGRKLFF. CDR3 coding DNA: TGTGCCAGTAGTGCCCCTCGACTGACAGGGAGGAAACTGTTTTTT. Supplemented by reference TRBV19 and TRBJ1-4, the full variable domain reads DGGITQSPKYLFRKEGQNVTLSCEQNLNHDAMYWYRQDPGQGLRLIYYSQIVNDFQKGDIAEGYSVSREKKESFPLTVTSAQKNPTAFYLCASSAPRLTGRKLFFGSGTQLSVL.

The chain has TRBV7-8 and TRBJ2-1; D call uncertain. The V and J ends lost 3 bases and 7 bases respectively, with 4 bases between them. The CDR3 totals 11 residues. Looked up from germline, CDR1 is SGHVS and CDR2 is FQNEAQ. The CDR3 DNA reads as TGTGCCAGCAGCTTCCGGAATGAGCAGTTCTTC. Translated: CASSFRNEQFF. The full variable domain, its missing parts supplied by reference TRBV7-8 and TRBJ2-1, is GAGVSQSPRYKVAKRGQDVALRCDPISGHVSLFWYQQALGQGPEFLTYFQNEAQLDKSGLPSDRFFAERPEGSVSTLKIQRTQQEDSAVYLCASSFRNEQFFGPGTRLTVL.

This chain links TRBV19 with TRBJ2-7, with D perhaps matching TRBD2 (7 bases). This CDR3 spans 13 amino acids. Looked up from germline, CDR1 is LNHDA and CDR2 is SQIVND (reference sequence). Trimming cost V 9 bases and J 3 bases, with 15 bases left between them. The CDR3 bases are TGTGCCAGACCCGAGGGGGGGTACTACGAGCAGTACTTC. Its translation is CARPEGGYYEQYF.

This chain uses TRBV9 with TRBJ2-7; a weak D match, TRBD1 (5 bases). CDR3 length: 15 residues. Trimming took off 0 bases at V and 1 base at J, with 11 bases between the two ends. Germline V lookup: CDR1 SGDLS, CDR2 YYNGEE. The chain's CDR3 is CASSVGGKGSYEQYF. CDR3 sequence (DNA): TGTGCCAGCAGCGTAGGTGGTAAGGGGTCCTACGAGCAGTACTTC.

Concerning this clone itself: This CDR3 is also generated by other DNA sequences in the sample. The genes are TRBV9 and TRBJ2-1; TRBD2 matches at 7 bases. Germline assignment: CDR1 SGDLS and CDR2 YYNGEE. The CDR3 runs 15 residues. V was clipped by 2 bases and J by 2 bases; unmatched bases: 4. The CDR3 DNA is TGTGCCAGCAGCGTTGGGCTAGCGGCCTACAATGAGCAGTTCTTC. It specifies CASSVGLAAYNEQFF.

The rearrangement links TRBV4-1 to TRBJ2-1, with a tentative D call TRBD2 (6 bases). The CDR3 consists of 15 residues. Germline V lookup: CDR1 MGHRA, CDR2 YSYEKL. The V gene lost 4 bases and the J gene lost 8 bases, with 18 bases spanning the gap. The CDR3 reads CASSPFLGPGDEQFF. CDR3 nucleotides: TGCGCCAGCAGCCCCTTCTTGGGTCCGGGGGATGAGCAGTTCTTC.

As regards this clone: Compared with germline, one end of the junction differs, possibly owing to a read error. Other DNA sequences in the sample encode the same CDR3. The chain recombines TRBV6-5 with TRBJ2-7; the D gene is possibly TRBD2 (6 bases). Germline V gives CDR1 MNHEY, CDR2 SVGAGI. The CDR3 is 15 residues long. The CDR3 coding sequence is TGCGCCAGCAGTTATAATAGGGACTCCACCTACGAGCAGTACTTC. It translates to CASSYNRDSTYEQYF.

The chain couples TRBV11-3 to TRBJ2-1, with a tentative D call TRBD2 (6 bases). Germline V gene sequence: CDR1 SGHNT, CDR2 YENEEA. The CDR3 runs to 16 residues. V shed 3 bases and J shed 2 bases, with 14 bases lying between them. The CDR3 loop is CASSFSGTPPYNEQFF. The DNA for the CDR3 is TGTGCCAGCAGCTTTAGCGGAACCCCCCCCTACAATGAGCAGTTCTTC.

The chain joins TRBV6-5 to TRBJ2-2; the D gene is possibly TRBD2 (7 bases). The V and J ends lost 1 base and 5 bases respectively, with 11 bases between them. This CDR3 region has 15 residues. Germline values: CDR1 MNHEY, CDR2 SVGAGI. The CDR3 here is CASSYLRGRTGELFF. The CDR3 DNA reads TGTGCCAGCAGTTACTTGCGGGGGCGTACCGGGGAGCTGTTTTTT.

The chain links TRBV13 to TRBJ2-5; D is unclear. Trimming cost V 2 bases and J 7 bases, with 11 bases left between them. CDR3 length equals 13 residues. From germline, CDR1 is PRHDT and CDR2 FYEKMQ (reference sequence). The CDR3 here is CASSLSYGGTQYF. CDR3 DNA: TGTGCCAGCAGCTTATCCTACGGCGGGACCCAGTACTTC.

The rearrangement links TRBV7-2 to TRBJ2-7; D unresolved. The CDR3 contains 12 residues. Germline V gene sequence: CDR1 SGHTA, CDR2 FQGNSA. Trimming took off 4 bases at V and 6 bases at J, with 10 bases between the two ends. CDR3 in DNA: TGTGCCAGCAGCTCTAGAGTCGGCGAGCAGTACTTC. Its protein product is CASSSRVGEQYF.